These 23 T cell receptor beta chains originate from one sample sequenced in a study of identical twins. Using its own MiXCR run on the 5' RACE reads, TCRdb lists one record per CDR3 protein. The table records more than 650,000 distinct CDR3 sequences, 6.1% of them present only once. Input material: naive T cells sorted from blood. These receptors were collected from a young man in good health.

This clonotype was detected many times. The V and J genes are TRBV11-1 and TRBJ2-7; TRBD2 matches 14 bases. V gave up 1 base and J gave up 3 bases; unmatched junction bases: 8. The CDR3 spans 18 residues. Germline values: CDR1 SGHAT, CDR2 FQDESV (reference sequence). The CDR3 sequence: CASSLGGTSGRFGYEQYV. The CDR3 coding sequence is TGTGCCAGCAGCTTAGGGGGGACTAGCGGGAGATTCGGCTACGAGCAGTACGTC.

In DNA, the CDR3 is TGTGCCAGCAGCCAAGAAGCCGGGAACTACGAGCAGTACTTC. This codes for CASSQEAGNYEQYF. The V and J genes are TRBV3-1 and TRBJ2-7; D perhaps matches TRBD2 (5 bases). CDR3 length: 14 residues. V was shortened by 0 bases and J by 3 bases, with 9 bases between the two germline ends. CDR1 is LGHDT and CDR2 is YNNKEL in the germline V gene (reference sequence).

This clonotype was counted at least ten times. This rearrangement joins TRBV28 to TRBJ2-1; weak D call: TRBD1 (5 bases). This CDR3 is built from 11 residues. CDR1 MDHEN and CDR2 SYDVKM come from the germline V gene. The V end was cut by 8 bases, the J end by 7 bases, with 9 bases between. The CDR3 protein is CASDSRNEQFF. The DNA for the CDR3 is TGTGCCAGCGACAGTCGGAATGAGCAGTTCTTC. The complete variable domain, with remaining parts taken from reference TRBV28 and TRBJ2-1, reads DVKVTQSSRYLVKRTGEKVFLECVQDMDHENMFWYRQDPGLGLRLIYFSYDVKMKEKGDIPEGYSVSREKKERFSLILESASTNQTSMYLCASDSRNEQFFGPGTRLTVL.

The CDR3 sequence: CSARRQGAEETQYF. The CDR3 nucleotides read TGCAGTGCTAGGCGACAGGGCGCCGAAGAGACCCAGTACTTC. The V gene is TRBV20-1, the J gene TRBJ2-5; 7 bases fit TRBD1. Germline V gene sequence: CDR1 DFQATT, CDR2 SNEGSKA (reference sequence). This CDR3 contains 14 residues. V lost 3 bases and J lost 3; bases outside the gene matches: 7.

This clonotype was found many times. V usage is TRBV29-1 and J usage is TRBJ2-1; TRBD2 might be the D (5 bases). This CDR3 contains 12 residues. Trimming removed 8 bases at V and 3 bases at J, with 11 bases between. In germline, CDR1 is SQVTM, CDR2 ANQGSEA. In DNA, the CDR3 is TGCAGCTTTCTAGCCAACTACAATGAGCAGTTCTTC. It codes for CSFLANYNEQFF.

Of note for this clonotype: Mismatch with germline at one junction end may stem from a read error. The chain employs TRBV6-5 and TRBJ2-7; TRBD2 matches at 13 bases. From germline, CDR1 is MNHEY and CDR2 SVGAGI. The CDR3 runs 17 residues. DNA of the CDR3: TGTGCCAGCAATTACTCTCCGGGACTAGCGGGAAGGTACGAGCAGTACTTC. This gives the protein CASNYSPGLAGRYEQYF.

This clonotype has a count of ten or more. The chain has TRBV12-3 or TRBV12-4 and TRBJ2-2; D might be TRBD2 (5 bases). The CDR3 is 13 amino acids. Trimming shortened V by 2 bases and J by 7 bases, and 8 bases separated the two germline ends. CDR3: CASSLSEDGELFF. The CDR3 region has the DNA TGTGCCAGCAGTTTATCGGAGGACGGGGAGCTGTTTTTT.

V and J are TRBV20-1 and TRBJ2-6, with 12 bases lining up with TRBD2. V dropped 0 bases and J dropped 4; count of bases not matched to a gene: 7. The germline V gene encodes CDR1 DFQATT and CDR2 SNEGSKA (reference sequence). The CDR3 length is 18 residues. CDR3 sequence reads: CSARDMASGRAGANVLTF. DNA for the CDR3: TGCAGTGCTAGAGATATGGCTAGCGGGAGGGCCGGGGCCAACGTCCTGACTTTC.

This clonotype was counted only a few times. The chain carries TRBV11-2 and TRBJ2-1; tentative D call: TRBD2 (5 bases). Trimming took off 7 bases at V and 4 bases at J, with 11 bases between the two ends. CDR1 is SGHAT, CDR2 FQNNGV, per germline. CDR3 size: 13 residues. The CDR3: CASTFSGYNEQFF. The CDR3 region has the DNA TGTGCCAGCACCTTTTCGGGATACAATGAGCAGTTCTTC. Based on the CDR3 plus reference TRBV11-2 and TRBJ2-1, the full variable domain is EAGVAQSPRYKIIEKRQSVAFWCNPISGHATLYWYQQILGQGPKLLIQFQNNGVVDDSQLPKDRFSAERLKGVDSTLKIQPAKLEDSAVYLCASTFSGYNEQFFGPGTRLTVL.

Ten or more counts support this clonotype. This rearrangement joins TRBV11-2 to TRBJ2-1; D perhaps matches TRBD2 (6 bases). The germline V gene encodes CDR1 SGHAT and CDR2 FQNNGV. V lost 5 bases to trimming and J lost 7 bases, with 24 bases between them. The CDR3 consists of 17 residues. DNA of the CDR3: TGTGCCAGCAGCCCCCCCGGGAGTGTGCGGAGAAGGAATGAGCAGTTCTTC. Translated, it gives CASSPPGSVRRRNEQFF.

This clonotype was detected ten times or more. V is TRBV5-1 and J is TRBJ2-1; 8 bases align to TRBD1. Germline values: CDR1 SGHRS, CDR2 YFSETQ. V was pared by 1 base and J by 6 bases, with 12 bases of the junction left unmatched. This CDR3 comprises 17 residues. CDR3: CASSLRVKDREANEQFF. The CDR3 DNA is TGCGCCAGCAGCTTGCGGGTAAAGGACAGGGAAGCCAATGAGCAGTTCTTC.

This sequence joins TRBV5-1 and TRBJ2-3; D not certain. CDR3 length: 15 amino acids. Deletions cut 0 bases from V and 6 bases from J, with 14 bases between. Per germline, CDR1 SGHRS and CDR2 YFSETQ. The CDR3 DNA follows: TGCGCCAGCAGCTTGGAGTCGATTGAAAGGGATACGCAGTATTTT. Amino acids: CASSLESIERDTQYF.

The chain carries TRBV7-3 and TRBJ2-3, with no clear D. Germline loops: CDR1 SGHTA, CDR2 FQGTGA. This CDR3 has 12 residues. Trimming shortened V by 3 bases and J by 6 bases, and 7 bases separated the two germline ends. Here the CDR3 reads CASSFDGDTQYF. CDR3 bases: TGTGCCAGCAGCTTCGACGGGGATACGCAGTATTTT.

As to this clonotype: The junction departs from the called germline gene at one end, perhaps through a read error. The genes are TRBV6-6 and TRBJ2-2; 10 bases match TRBD2. Germline CDR1 MNHNY, CDR2 SVGAGI (reference sequence). The CDR3 spans 13 residues. CDR3 nucleotides: TGTGTCAGCAGCGTAGCGGGGGGAGGGGAGCTGTTTTTT. This sequence encodes CVSSVAGGGELFF.

In this sample, this clonotype turned up many times. The V and J genes are TRBV4-2 and TRBJ1-3, with D hard to call. V lost 0 bases and J lost 0, with 9 bases in between. Germline assignment: CDR1 LGHNA and CDR2 YNFKEQ. The CDR3 extends over 16 amino acids. The CDR3 DNA is TGTGCCAGCAGCCAAGAAGGAAGGGCCTCTGGAAACACCATATATTTT. Amino acids: CASSQEGRASGNTIYF.

This chain connects TRBV28 to TRBJ2-7; 8 bases fit TRBD1. The CDR3 is made up of 15 amino acids. Unmatched junction bases numbered 11, after V lost 6 bases and J lost 4 bases. Germline V CDR1 and CDR2: MDHEN, SYDVKM. The CDR3 region has the DNA TGTGCCAGCAGCCTGACAGGGGCGAGTCGGTACGAGCAGTACGTC. It translates to CASSLTGASRYEQYV.

This clonotype appeared a few times. The chain has TRBV7-8 and TRBJ1-6, with 8 bases aligning to TRBD1. The CDR3 extends over 16 amino acids. J was trimmed by 7 bases and V by 8 bases; bases with no gene match: 13. Germline V gene lookup returns CDR1 SGHVS and CDR2 FQNEAQ. The DNA for the CDR3 is TGTGCCAGCGGGCTAGGACAGGGTTTGGGAAATTCACCCCTCCACTTT. It specifies CASGLGQGLGNSPLHF.

This clonotype was observed a handful of times. The gene calls are TRBV20-1 and TRBJ2-5; TRBD1 matches 9 bases. Trimming took 0 bases from V and 2 from J; bases not matched to a gene: 4. The CDR3 is 15 amino acids. Germline V lookup: CDR1 DFQATT, CDR2 SNEGSKA (reference sequence). CDR3 DNA sequence: TGCAGTGCTAGAGATCGGGACAGGGAACAAGAGACCCAGTACTTC. This codes for CSARDRDREQETQYF.

There are a few counts of this clonotype. The V gene is TRBV4-1, the J gene TRBJ1-1, with D possibly being TRBD1 (6 bases). CDR3 length equals 14 residues. V was cut by 3 bases and J by 3 bases, with 11 bases left in between. Germline CDR1 reads MGHRA; CDR2 reads YSYEKL. CDR3 loop: CASSQYGGHTEAFF. The CDR3 region has the DNA TGCGCCAGCAGCCAGTATGGGGGGCACACTGAAGCTTTCTTT.

This clonotype was counted ten times or more. J is TRBJ2-1 and V is TRBV12-3 or TRBV12-4; 8 positions match TRBD1. V trimming: 6 bases; J trimming: 8 bases; junction bases outside the gene matches: 9. The CDR3 runs to 14 residues. This CDR3 is CASSPQLDRDEQFF. In nucleotides, the CDR3 is TGTGCCAGCAGCCCACAATTGGACAGGGATGAGCAGTTCTTC.

This clonotype was counted only a few times. CDR3 amino acids: CSASGVRNFYNEQFF. The DNA for the CDR3 is TGCAGTGCTAGCGGGGTGAGAAACTTCTACAATGAGCAGTTCTTC. This chain connects TRBV20-1 to TRBJ2-1, with a weak D call TRBD2 (5 bases). The V and J ends lost 3 bases and 3 bases respectively, with 15 bases between them. Germline CDR1 reads DFQATT; CDR2 reads SNEGSKA (reference sequence). CDR3 length equals 15 residues.

The chain is built from TRBV7-9 and TRBJ2-1, with TRBD1 matching 10 bases. The germline CDR1 and CDR2 sequences are SEHNR and FQNEAQ (reference sequence). The CDR3 sequence is 15 residues long. The V segment lost 10 bases and the J segment 5 bases; nucleotides outside the gene matches: 11. CDR3 in DNA: TGTGCCATCCGGACCGGGACAGGGGTGGACAATGAGCAGTTCTTC. Its translation: CAIRTGTGVDNEQFF.

V is TRBV7-2 and J is TRBJ2-7; 7 bases match TRBD1. V trimming: 5 bases; J trimming: 4 bases; junction bases outside the gene matches: 5. The CDR3 has 13 amino acids. Germline CDR1 SGHTA, CDR2 FQGNSA. The CDR3 DNA reads TGTGCCAGCAGCACAGACAGGGAGTACGAGCAGTACTTC. This codes for CASSTDREYEQYF.